This TCR beta chain was profiled in a study of T cells after yellow fever vaccination. This clonotype was seen a few times. The antigen is undetermined. The CDR3 is 17 amino acids. V lost 5 bases and J lost 1; bases outside the gene matches: 12. Germline V gene sequence: CDR1 SGHRS, CDR2 YFSETQ. Study-wide points: The appearance of a small share of clonotypes in both CD4 and CD8 compartments was observed. Most clones from primary vaccination resurfaced after the booster (around 97% CD4, more than 75% CD8).

Each CDR3 protein gets one entry after TCRdb re-called the 5' RACE reads with MiXCR. The table shows about 350,000 distinct CDR3 sequences, with roughly 4% occurring only once. The V and J genes are TRBV5-1 and TRBJ1-1, with TRBD1 matching 9 bases. Sequenced here: PBMCs, sampled 5 days after the yellow fever booster vaccination. This TCR was sampled from a man younger than 35 who received the YFV17D yellow fever vaccine. CDR3 in amino acids: CASRSGTGPLANTEAFF. In DNA form, the CDR3 reads TGCGCCAGCAGGTCCGGGACAGGGCCGTTGGCGAACACTGAAGCTTTCTTT.